These 17 T cell receptor beta chains originate from one sample sequenced in a study of shared clonotypes between healthy human individuals. The data were produced by immunoSEQ multiplex PCR, yet TCRdb's version contains in-frame clones alone and is incomplete. The sample holds 750,000 to 1,000,000 clones, 80% to 95% seen once. CD45RO-negative, CCR7-positively selected cells formed the naive CD8 fraction, excluding terminally differentiated effector memory CD45RA+ cells. The sequencing sample was made of naive CD8+ T cells sorted from blood. Source of these receptors: a man in his thirties or forties in good health.

DNA for the CDR3: TGTGCCAGCAAAGAAAGTAGCGGAAGCTCCTACAATGAGCAGTTCTTC. Translating it yields CASKESSGSSYNEQFF. The rearrangement joins TRBV6-6 to TRBJ2-1; D may be TRBD2 (6 bases). CDR1 and CDR2 from the germline V gene are MNHNY and SVGAGI (reference sequence). The V gene lost 7 bases and the J gene lost 0 bases, with 16 bases spanning the gap. This CDR3 comprises 16 residues.

V usage is TRBV5-1 and J usage is TRBJ1-1; TRBD1 matches 9 bases. This CDR3 region has 13 residues. The germline V gene encodes CDR1 SGHRS and CDR2 YFSETQ. Trimming removed 5 bases from V and 12 bases from J; junction bases left unmatched: 11. The CDR3 loop is CASRGTGGDPSFF. The CDR3 nucleotides are TGCGCCAGCAGGGGTACAGGGGGCGATCCGTCTTTCTTT.

This clone came up once. The chain employs TRBV15 and TRBJ2-2; 7 bases are a match to TRBD2. CDR1 is LNHNV, CDR2 YYDKDF, per germline (reference sequence). J gave up 1 base and V 0 bases, and 2 bases lay outside the gene matches. This CDR3 region has 16 residues. The CDR3 region is CATSRETSLNTGELFF. For the CDR3, the DNA is TGTGCCACCAGCAGAGAGACTAGCTTGAACACCGGGGAGCTGTTTTTT.

The rearrangement joins TRBV5-1 to TRBJ2-1, with 8 bases lining up with TRBD1. Unmatched junction bases numbered 13, after V lost 4 bases and J lost 10 bases. This CDR3 is built from 15 residues. Germline loops: CDR1 SGHRS, CDR2 YFSETQ. CDR3 sequence reads: CASSREDRAPWEQFF. DNA of the CDR3: TGCGCCAGCAGCCGAGAGGACAGGGCCCCATGGGAGCAGTTCTTC. The full variable domain, in which reference TRBV5-1 and TRBJ2-1 provide the parts outside the CDR3, is KAGVTQTPRYLIKTRGQQVTLSCSPISGHRSVSWYQQTPGQGLQFLFEYFSETQRNKGNFPGRFSGRQFSNSRSEMNVSTLELGDSALYLCASSREDRAPWEQFFGPGTRLTVL.

V gene TRBV7-2 combines with J gene TRBJ2-2; 10 bases align to TRBD1. Trimming at V came to 5 bases and at J to 5 bases, leaving 5 bases not matched to a gene. Germline loops: CDR1 SGHTA, CDR2 FQGNSA. The CDR3 covers 15 residues. The CDR3 region is CASSPKGQGTGELFF. The CDR3 nucleotides read TGTGCCAGCAGCCCCAAGGGACAGGGGACCGGGGAGCTGTTTTTT.

The gene calls are TRBV9 and TRBJ1-1; 10 nucleotides align to TRBD1. The CDR3 loop spans 14 amino acids. Germline assignment: CDR1 SGDLS and CDR2 YYNGEE. V dropped 3 bases and J dropped 8; count of bases not matched to a gene: 7. In DNA form, the CDR3 reads TGTGCCAGCAGCGCAGGGGGGACAGGGGAAGAAGCTTTCTTT. This codes for CASSAGGTGEEAFF.

J is TRBJ1-3 and V is TRBV5-1; no definite D call. Between the trimmed V and J ends, which lost 4 bases and 0 bases, there was a span of 14 bases. The germline V gene has CDR1 SGHRS and CDR2 YFSETQ. This CDR3 comprises 16 residues. The chain's CDR3 is CASSLTTQTSGNTIYF. The DNA of the CDR3 is TGCGCCAGCAGCCTGACGACACAGACCTCTGGAAACACCATATATTTT.

This clone was seen a single time. The rearrangement links TRBV7-2 to TRBJ2-5; 9 positions agree with TRBD2. From germline, CDR1 is SGHTA and CDR2 FQGNSA. The V segment lost 5 bases and the J segment 1 base; nucleotides outside the gene matches: 17. The CDR3 has 19 residues. The CDR3 loop is CASSPRLGDLAGIQETQYF. The CDR3 DNA reads as TGTGCCAGCAGCCCCCGTTTAGGGGACCTAGCGGGGATCCAAGAGACCCAGTACTTC.

The genes are TRBV6-6 and TRBJ1-2; D uncertain. Germline V CDR1 and CDR2: MNHNY, SVGAGI (reference sequence). The CDR3 extends over 13 amino acids. The ends were cut back, 7 bases at V and 2 bases at J, with 11 bases in the middle. In DNA, the CDR3 is TGTGCCAGCACCCCCCCGGGGAACTATGGCTACACCTTC. As protein: CASTPPGNYGYTF.

This rearrangement joins TRBV5-1 to TRBJ2-7; no firm D call. The CDR3 is made up of 15 amino acids. Germline lookup yields CDR1 SGHRS and CDR2 YFSETQ. Deletions cut 6 bases from V and 2 bases from J, with 18 bases between. DNA of the CDR3: TGCGCCAGCACCCCCCATGGCGGTAACCCCTACGAGCAGTACTTC. Translation gives CASTPHGGNPYEQYF.

As regards this clone: The sample has other DNA sequences that encode this CDR3 too. V is TRBV7-9 and J is TRBJ1-2; D perhaps matches TRBD1 (5 bases). This CDR3 comprises 12 residues. Trimming removed 5 bases at V and 5 bases at J, with 9 bases between. The V gene's germline CDR1 is SEHNR and CDR2 FQNEAQ (reference sequence). CDR3: CASSQGAYGYTF. The CDR3 nucleotides are TGTGCCAGCAGCCAAGGGGCATATGGCTACACCTTC. The full variable domain, in which reference TRBV7-9 and TRBJ1-2 provide the parts outside the CDR3, is DTGVSQNPRHKITKRGQNVTFRCDPISEHNRLYWYRQTLGQGPEFLTYFQNEAQLEKSRLLSDRFSAERPKGSFSTLEIQRTEQGDSAMYLCASSQGAYGYTFGSGTRLTVV.

Details on this clone: The sample holds other DNA sequences that translate to the same CDR3. V gene TRBV27 combines with J gene TRBJ2-2, with D possibly being TRBD2 (6 bases). The germline gives CDR1 MNHEY, CDR2 SMNVEV (reference sequence). Trimming took off 5 bases at V and 2 bases at J, with 9 bases between the two ends. This CDR3 has 14 amino acids. CDR3 DNA sequence: TGTGCCAGCAGTCTCGGGACTAACACCGGGGAGCTGTTTTTT. Translating it yields CASSLGTNTGELFF.

The J gene is TRBJ2-7, the V gene TRBV5-4, with 7 bases that match TRBD1. The CDR3 is 13 amino acids. Looked up from germline, CDR1 is SGHNT and CDR2 is YYREEE (reference sequence). V dropped 3 bases and J dropped 2; count of bases not matched to a gene: 2. CDR3 sequence: CASSSRGPYEQYF. The DNA of the CDR3 is TGTGCCAGCAGCTCTAGGGGGCCCTACGAGCAGTACTTC.

The count of this clone is one. The chain couples TRBV30 to TRBJ2-2; no reliable D call. Trimming removed 5 bases at V and 3 bases at J, with 10 bases between. CDR3 length: 13 amino acids. CDR1 is GTSNPN and CDR2 is SVGIG in the germline V gene (reference sequence). The CDR3 here is CAWGREDTGELFF. In DNA, the CDR3 is TGTGCCTGGGGAAGGGAAGACACCGGGGAGCTGTTTTTT. Supplemented by reference TRBV30 and TRBJ2-2, the full variable domain reads SQTIHQWPATLVQPVGSPLSLECTVEGTSNPNLYWYRQAAGRGLQLLFYSVGIGQISSEVPQNLSASRPQDRQFILSSKKLLLSDSGFYLCAWGREDTGELFFGEGSRLTVL.

V is TRBV7-6 and J is TRBJ2-3; weak D call: TRBD2 (6 bases). Looked up from germline, CDR1 is SGHVS and CDR2 is FNYEAQ. This CDR3 has 17 residues. Trimming removed 4 bases from V and 2 bases from J, with 19 bases in between. This CDR3 reads CASSSPLASADTDTQYF. DNA of the CDR3: TGTGCCAGCAGCTCCCCACTAGCTTCGGCGGACACAGATACGCAGTATTTT.

The CDR3 region is CASSPPTGSRSGANVLTF. CDR3 DNA sequence: TGTGCCAGCAGCCCCCCAACAGGGTCGCGCTCTGGGGCCAACGTCCTGACTTTC. The genes are TRBV7-9 and TRBJ2-6; perhaps TRBD1 as D (6 bases). Germline CDR1 SEHNR, CDR2 FQNEAQ (reference sequence). V was trimmed by 5 bases and J by 0 bases, leaving 17 bases between them. This CDR3 comprises 18 residues.

J is TRBJ2-7 and V is TRBV14; 8 bases agree with TRBD2. Germline V gene data show CDR1 as SGHDN and CDR2 as FVKESK. The CDR3 runs 14 residues. Trimming cost V 3 bases and J 2 bases; bases outside gene matches: 3. CDR3 DNA: TGTGCCAGCAGCCATGCGGGAGGCACCTACGAGCAGTACTTC. It encodes CASSHAGGTYEQYF.